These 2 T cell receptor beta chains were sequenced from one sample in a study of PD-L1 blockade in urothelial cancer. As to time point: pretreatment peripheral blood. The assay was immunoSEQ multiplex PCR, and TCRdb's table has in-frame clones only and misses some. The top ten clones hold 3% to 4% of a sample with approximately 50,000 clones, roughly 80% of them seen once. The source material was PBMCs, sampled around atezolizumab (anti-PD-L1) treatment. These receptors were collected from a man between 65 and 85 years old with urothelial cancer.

The CDR3: CASSQAAGIGYEQYF. The DNA of the CDR3 is TGCGCCAGCAGCCAAGCGGCGGGGATTGGCTACGAGCAGTACTTC. The chain is built from TRBV4-1 and TRBJ2-7; D might be TRBD2 (6 bases). Trimming shortened V by 1 base and J by 3 bases, and 13 bases separated the two germline ends. The CDR3 runs 15 residues. CDR1 MGHRA and CDR2 YSYEKL come from the germline V gene.

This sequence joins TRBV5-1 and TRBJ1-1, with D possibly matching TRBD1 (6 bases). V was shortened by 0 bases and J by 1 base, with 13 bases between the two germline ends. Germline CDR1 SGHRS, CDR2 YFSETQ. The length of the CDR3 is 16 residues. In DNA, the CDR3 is TGCGCCAGCAGCTTGGTGGCAGGGGCCGCGAACACTGAAGCTTTCTTT. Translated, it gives CASSLVAGAANTEAFF. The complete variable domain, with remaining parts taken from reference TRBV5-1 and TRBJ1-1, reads KAGVTQTPRYLIKTRGQQVTLSCSPISGHRSVSWYQQTPGQGLQFLFEYFSETQRNKGNFPGRFSGRQFSNSRSEMNVSTLELGDSALYLCASSLVAGAANTEAFFGQGTRLTVV.